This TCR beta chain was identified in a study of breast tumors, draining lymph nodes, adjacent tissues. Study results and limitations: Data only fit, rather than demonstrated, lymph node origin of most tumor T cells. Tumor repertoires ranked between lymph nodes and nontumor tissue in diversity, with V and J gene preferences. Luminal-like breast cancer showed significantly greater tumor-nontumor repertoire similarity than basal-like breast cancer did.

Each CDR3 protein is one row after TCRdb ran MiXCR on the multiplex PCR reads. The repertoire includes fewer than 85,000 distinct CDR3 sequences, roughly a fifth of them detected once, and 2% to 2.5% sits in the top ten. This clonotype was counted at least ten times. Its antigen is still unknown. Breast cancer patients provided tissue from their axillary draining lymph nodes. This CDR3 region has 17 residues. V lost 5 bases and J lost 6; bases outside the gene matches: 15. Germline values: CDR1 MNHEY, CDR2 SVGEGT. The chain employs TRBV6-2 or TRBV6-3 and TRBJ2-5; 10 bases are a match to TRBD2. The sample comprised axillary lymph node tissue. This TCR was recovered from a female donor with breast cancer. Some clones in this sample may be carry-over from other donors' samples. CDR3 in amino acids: CASSTDRVLAGAKTQYF. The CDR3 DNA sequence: TGTGCCAGCAGTACGGACAGAGTTCTAGCGGGAGCGAAGACCCAGTACTTC.